A single sample gave rise to the 10 T cell receptor beta chains below, sequenced in a study of blood T cell repertoires in COVID-19. Produced via immunoSEQ multiplex PCR; TCRdb's table is partial and in-frame only. The sample records hundreds of thousands of clones, more than 80% being singletons. Specimen: PBMCs or T cells enriched from blood (not recorded which). These receptors originate from a man younger than 40 who had recovered from COVID-19.

Written as DNA, the CDR3 is TGTGCCAGCAGTGAAGCCCTGAGCGATGGCTACACCTTC. This translates into CASSEALSDGYTF. The chain carries TRBV2 and TRBJ1-2; D unresolved. Germline values: CDR1 SNHLY, CDR2 FYNNEI. This CDR3 has 13 amino acids. V was trimmed by 0 bases and J by 6 bases, leaving 8 bases between them. Full variable domain (rest looked up from reference TRBV2 and TRBJ1-2): EPEVTQTPSHQVTQMGQEVILRCVPISNHLYFYWYRQILGQKVEFLVSFYNNEISEKSEIFDDQFSVERPDGSNFTLKIRSTKLEDSAMYFCASSEALSDGYTFGSGTRLTVV.

V usage is TRBV9 and J usage is TRBJ1-2; D is uncertain. Germline values: CDR1 SGDLS, CDR2 YYNGEE. CDR3 length: 16 amino acids. The V gene lost 0 bases and the J gene lost 3 bases, with 15 bases spanning the gap. The CDR3 nucleotides are TGTGCCAGCAGCGTAGGGGGAGCTTTTCCAGACTATGGCTACACCTTC. Translation gives CASSVGGAFPDYGYTF.

The genes are TRBV28 and TRBJ2-7, with a weak D call TRBD2 (6 bases). Germline CDR1 and CDR2: MDHEN and SYDVKM. The CDR3 covers 13 residues. Trimming took off 7 bases at V and 2 bases at J, with 12 bases between the two ends. CDR3 in DNA: TGTGCCAGCAACCGTGGCGGGGCCTACGAGCAGTACTTC. Protein product: CASNRGGAYEQYF.

The V gene is TRBV5-1, the J gene TRBJ2-5, with 8 bases that match TRBD2. This CDR3 is 15 amino acids long. Germline V lookup: CDR1 SGHRS, CDR2 YFSETQ. The trim removed 1 base at V and 0 bases at J, leaving 2 bases unmatched. As DNA, the CDR3 is TGCGCCAGCAGCTTGAATAGCGGGAACCAAGAGACCCAGTACTTC. Translating it yields CASSLNSGNQETQYF. The complete variable domain, with remaining parts taken from reference TRBV5-1 and TRBJ2-5, reads KAGVTQTPRYLIKTRGQQVTLSCSPISGHRSVSWYQQTPGQGLQFLFEYFSETQRNKGNFPGRFSGRQFSNSRSEMNVSTLELGDSALYLCASSLNSGNQETQYFGPGTRLLVL.

The J gene is TRBJ2-1, the V gene TRBV9; 9 bases are shared with TRBD1. V was pared by 3 bases and J by 5 bases, with 3 bases of the junction left unmatched. CDR1 is SGDLS and CDR2 is YYNGEE in the germline V gene. CDR3 length: 14 residues. The CDR3 sequence is CASSGGQGNNEQFF. The CDR3 DNA follows: TGTGCCAGCAGCGGAGGACAGGGGAACAATGAGCAGTTCTTC.

The J gene is TRBJ1-2, the V gene TRBV19; D is uncertain. This CDR3 comprises 12 residues. Germline assignment: CDR1 LNHDA and CDR2 SQIVND (reference sequence). With 4 bases removed from V and 2 bases from J, the gap between germline ends came to 5 bases. DNA of the CDR3: TGTGCCAGTAGTAGGCAGAACTATGGCTACACCTTC. It codes for CASSRQNYGYTF.

This chain uses TRBV7-9 with TRBJ1-4; perhaps TRBD1 as D (6 bases). The V and J ends lost 1 base and 1 base respectively, with 7 bases between them. Looked up from germline, CDR1 is SEHNR and CDR2 is FQNEAQ (reference sequence). This CDR3 comprises 15 residues. The CDR3 DNA follows: TGTGCCAGCAGCTTAGGCAGGGGAACTAATGAAAAACTGTTTTTT. Its protein is CASSLGRGTNEKLFF.

The genes are TRBV5-1 and TRBJ2-3; 7 bases fit TRBD1. The trim removed 4 bases at V and 1 base at J, leaving 6 bases unmatched. This CDR3 is 15 amino acids long. The germline V gene has CDR1 SGHRS and CDR2 YFSETQ. The CDR3 spells CASSRIGTGTDTQYF. In nucleotides, the CDR3 is TGCGCCAGCAGCCGGATAGGGACAGGCACAGATACGCAGTATTTT.

The chain combines TRBV9 with TRBJ2-1; the D gene is possibly TRBD1 (5 bases). The length of the CDR3 is 14 residues. In germline, CDR1 is SGDLS, CDR2 YYNGEE. V dropped 0 bases and J dropped 6 bases, with 10 bases sitting between them. CDR3 sequence reads: CASSVGVGANEQFF. The CDR3 DNA reads as TGTGCCAGCAGCGTAGGGGTAGGGGCCAATGAGCAGTTCTTC. The variable domain in full, completed from reference TRBV9 and TRBJ2-1, reads DSGVTQTPKHLITATGQRVTLRCSPRSGDLSVYWYQQSLDQGLQFLIQYYNGEERAKGNILERFSAQQFPDLHSELNLSSLELGDSALYFCASSVGVGANEQFFGPGTRLTVL.

The J gene is TRBJ2-3, the V gene TRBV5-5; D is uncertain. The germline V gene encodes CDR1 SGHKS and CDR2 YYEKEE (reference sequence). The CDR3 is 17 amino acids. Trimming stripped 0 bases from V and 2 bases from J, with 16 bases between. The CDR3 sequence: CASSLGAGSLNTDTQYF. For the CDR3, the DNA is TGTGCCAGCAGCTTGGGGGCAGGATCCCTGAACACAGATACGCAGTATTTT.